The rows below give T cell receptor beta chains drawn from one sample of a study of blood T cell repertoires in COVID-19. Method: immunoSEQ multiplex PCR; TCRdb's copy keeps in-frame clones and lacks some. The data hold 75,000 to 90,000 clones, with just under 85% observed a single time. Sequences were obtained from peripheral blood. The receptor source for this set is an elderly man with active or convalescent COVID-19. Both conserved end residues are trimmed from each CDR3.

cdr3_length j_call v_call cdr3_aa
12 TRBJ2-1 TRBV7-2 ASSLTGGLNEQF
14 TRBJ2-3 TRBV24-1 ATSDSGRGSTDTQY
10 TRBJ1-4 TRBV7-9 ASSPGNEKLF
12 TRBJ1-1 TRBV19 ASSIRDRVSRAF
13 TRBJ1-6 TRBV5-1 ASSPNGQANSPLH
11 TRBJ2-5 TRBV19 ASNTQGSETQY
14 TRBJ2-5 TRBV5-1 ASSSTSGQTQETQY
13 TRBJ1-6 TRBV5-1 ASSLTGTGDSPLH
17 TRBJ1-5 TRBV19 ASSRPRDSNLYSNQPQH
13 TRBJ2-2 TRBV29-1 SVETGGGNTGELF
15 TRBJ2-5 TRBV7-9 ASSGGLAGWGQETQY
12 TRBJ2-1 TRBV4-1 ASSHLAVNNEQF
12 TRBJ1-5 TRBV21-1 ASTRDRGDQPQH
13 TRBJ1-1 TRBV5-1 ASSFTGAFNTEAF
13 TRBJ1-2 TRBV5-1 ASSPGQGAWNGYT
11 TRBJ2-5 TRBV6-5 AAQGAIQETQY
9 TRBJ2-3 TRBV20-1 SALPGLEQY
15 TRBJ2-3 TRBV4-1 ASSQAPSGGATDTQY
13 TRBJ2-1 TRBV5-1 ASSLTTRADNEQF
14 TRBJ2-2 TRBV18 ASSLNTGANTGELF
13 TRBJ1-5 TRBV9 ASSPGTGFNQPQH
14 TRBJ2-1 TRBV10-3 AISDISGHSYNEQF
12 TRBJ1-1 TRBV5-4 ASSLNRVDTEAF
12 TRBJ1-5 TRBV19 ASSPGQGHQPQH
14 TRBJ1-5 TRBV25-1 ASRGDRTERNQPQH
14 TRBJ2-2 TRBV5-6 ASSPAPGRSTGELF
12 TRBJ1-5 TRBV4-1 ASSQGRDNQPQH
14 TRBJ2-1 TRBV28 ASSLGTTKENNEQF
13 TRBJ1-6 TRBV3-1/TRBV3-2 ASGSQASYNSPLH
13 TRBJ1-5 TRBV2 ASSLLAPGSQPQH
13 TRBJ2-2 TRBV27 ASSSWTEGTGELF
10 TRBJ2-1 TRBV9 ASSRTRNEQF